What follows is one T cell receptor (beta chain) and its context. The antigen is unknown. The trim removed 5 bases at V and 4 bases at J, leaving 4 bases unmatched. Germline V gene lookup returns CDR1 MNHEY and CDR2 SMNVEV (reference sequence). There are 13 residues in the CDR3. TCRdb's copy holds only in-frame clones and misses some; the assay was immunoSEQ multiplex PCR. Of fewer than 110,000 clones in the sample, roughly 88% were seen once. The data belong to a study of T cell responses to AZD1222 COVID-19 vaccine. Overall study findings and caveats: Only six AZD1222 recipients tested seropositive at baseline. A reported finding is that nearly half of spike-specific TCRs target unmutated variant regions.

This TCR was sampled from an adult in good health. Sample: peripheral blood, taken on day 0 of AZD1222 vaccination. The rearrangement joins TRBV27 to TRBJ1-1; 7 bases map to TRBD1. CDR3 sequence (DNA): TGTGCCAGCAGTATGGGACAGACCACTGAAGCTTTCTTT. Amino acid sequence: CASSMGQTTEAFF.